This T cell receptor (beta chain) came from a study of HIV-infected children after antiretroviral therapy interruption. Whole-study context: Continuous-treatment children had median age roughly 8 years, interruption under 10 years. Recorded EBV and CMV exposure existed for most children.

Unique molecular identifiers were included in an RNA-based 3' RACE TCR library. TCRdb re-derived calls from the 3' RACE reads in MiXCR, one entry per CDR3 protein. The repertoire holds about 89,000 distinct CDR3 sequences, less than 7% seen once, with 0.9% to 1.3% in the top ten. Comments on this clonotype: As yet, its antigen is unknown.

From germline, CDR1 is LNHDA and CDR2 SQIVND (reference sequence). The CDR3 runs 16 residues. V lost 5 bases and J lost 0; bases outside the gene matches: 2. Study-wide results and limits: By the end of treatment interruption, naive CD4+ clonality (Gini) increased. Naive CD4+ sequences overlapped less between time points once interruption began.

Stated treatment: PENTA 11 planned treatment interruption arm or continuous ART arm. The sample was CD45RA+ CD4+ T cells from PBMCs, pooled from several time points, taken from a donor given antiretroviral therapy, either interrupted or continuous. Specified subset: naive CD4+ CD45RA+ CD45RO- T cells. The chain recombines TRBV19 with TRBJ1-5; 12 bases agree with TRBD1. This TCR was recovered from a pool of human donors with HIV. CDR3: CASSWGQGASNQPQHF. The CDR3 nucleotides are TGTGCCAGTAGTTGGGGACAGGGGGCTAGCAATCAGCCCCAGCATTTT.